These 2 T cell receptor beta chains were all obtained from the same sample, sequenced in a study of graft-versus-host responses after intestinal transplantation (dated by TCRdb to the early 2020s). The library was prepared using the immunoSEQ multiplex PCR assay. Imported from immuneACCESS, the table was reduced by TCRdb to in-frame sequences with V and J called. These copies leave out some clones; in studies compared against another copy, an unresolved V gene accounts for under half, and the cause of the remainder is not known. This sample lists fewer than 45,000 clones; about 95% were detected once. The top ten hold 0.75% to 0.95% of the sample. Source: PBMCs, taken 16 days after intestinal transplant. Receptor source: a human patient who received an intestinal transplant, so some T cells may come from the graft donor.

The chain joins TRBV28 to TRBJ2-7; no clear D gene. Trimming took off 2 bases at V and 4 bases at J, with 3 bases between the two ends. CDR1 MDHEN and CDR2 SYDVKM come from the germline V gene. The CDR3 consists of 11 residues. Here the CDR3 DNA reads TGTGCCAGCAGTTTAAGGTACGAGCAGTACTTC. Encoded protein: CASSLRYEQYF.

The V and J genes are TRBV15 and TRBJ1-2; possible D gene TRBD1, 5 bases. V lost 3 bases and J lost 6, with 14 bases in between. In germline, CDR1 is LNHNV, CDR2 YYDKDF (reference sequence). The CDR3 is 14 amino acids. CDR3 in DNA: TGTGCCACCAGCAGTCGGTGGGGGAACGATGGCTACACCTTC. Protein product: CATSSRWGNDGYTF.